The 28 T cell receptor beta chains presented below share a single source sample, sequenced in a study of CD8 T cells in Susac syndrome. RNA amounts of about 0.5 to 1 ug underwent reverse transcription with random hexamers. TCRdb ran MiXCR on the immunoSEQ multiplex PCR reads and lists one entry per CDR3 protein. The sample contains about 150,000 distinct CDR3 sequences, 95% to 96% of which appear only once. Sample: CD8+ T cells from PBMCs. These receptors originate from a human donor with multiple sclerosis.

The rearrangement joins TRBV7-9 to TRBJ2-7, with TRBD1 matching over 9 bases. Germline values: CDR1 SEHNR, CDR2 FQNEAQ (reference sequence). The CDR3 spans 14 residues. V trimming: 1 base; J trimming: 5 bases; junction bases outside the gene matches: 3. The CDR3 is CASSLGDREHEQYF. The CDR3 nucleotides are TGTGCCAGCAGCTTAGGGGACAGGGAACACGAGCAGTACTTC.

This clonotype was detected once. V and J are TRBV30 and TRBJ1-2; 7 bases fit TRBD1. The CDR3 runs 15 residues. The V and J ends lost 0 bases and 1 base, in that order; junction bases with no gene match: 5. Germline CDR1 GTSNPN, CDR2 SVGIG (reference sequence). The CDR3 loop is CAWSVGQGDNYGYTF. In DNA form, the CDR3 reads TGTGCCTGGAGTGTCGGGCAGGGGGATAACTATGGCTACACCTTC.

In this sample, this clonotype turned up once. The chain has TRBV7-6 and TRBJ2-6; D remains ambiguous. CDR3 length equals 12 residues. The germline V gene encodes CDR1 SGHVS and CDR2 FNYEAQ. V lost 5 bases, J lost 11 bases, and 10 bases lay in between. The CDR3 DNA reads as TGTGCCAGCAGCCCTGACGGCGACGTCCTGACTTTC. It codes for CASSPDGDVLTF.

The chain carries TRBV29-1 and TRBJ1-6; D unclear. From germline, CDR1 is SQVTM and CDR2 ANQGSEA. The CDR3 loop spans 14 amino acids. Trimming removed 5 bases from V and 2 bases from J, with 10 bases in between. CDR3 amino acids: CSVREQPYNSPLHF. The CDR3, as DNA: TGCAGCGTTCGGGAACAGCCCTATAATTCACCCCTCCACTTT.

The chain has TRBV9 and TRBJ2-3, with 9 bases identical to TRBD2. The CDR3 runs to 18 residues. Germline V gene lookup returns CDR1 SGDLS and CDR2 YYNGEE. J gave up 1 base and V 0 bases, and 9 bases lay outside the gene matches. CDR3 loop: CASSVEKKAGGGTDTQYF. DNA for the CDR3: TGTGCCAGCAGCGTAGAGAAGAAAGCGGGGGGAGGCACAGATACGCAGTATTTT.

V usage is TRBV13 and J usage is TRBJ2-7, with D unclear. Trimming removed 4 bases at V and 3 bases at J, with 16 bases between. Per the germline V gene, CDR1 is PRHDT and CDR2 is FYEKMQ (reference sequence). The CDR3 has 15 amino acids. The CDR3 DNA is TGTGCCAGCAGCTCCACTCGACACGACCACTACGAGCAGTACTTC. Translating it yields CASSSTRHDHYEQYF.

The chain combines TRBV4-2 with TRBJ2-7; unclear D gene. V lost 4 bases and J lost 6, with 10 bases in between. Germline CDR1 is LGHNA and CDR2 is YNFKEQ. The CDR3 covers 12 residues. The CDR3 loop is CASSPTIFEQYV. CDR3 bases: TGTGCCAGCAGCCCCACTATTTTCGAGCAGTACGTC.

J is TRBJ2-7 and V is TRBV20-1; possible D gene TRBD2, 5 bases. Germline V gives CDR1 DFQATT, CDR2 SNEGSKA (reference sequence). V lost 3 bases, J lost 2 bases, and 8 bases lay in between. The CDR3 has 12 residues. The CDR3 DNA sequence: TGCAGTGCTAGCGAGGGCGCCTACGAGCAGTACTTC. It encodes CSASEGAYEQYF.

The rearrangement joins TRBV20-1 to TRBJ2-7, with unresolved D. This CDR3 is built from 12 residues. Per the germline V gene, CDR1 is DFQATT and CDR2 is SNEGSKA (reference sequence). V was trimmed by 3 bases and J by 2 bases, leaving 8 bases between them. The CDR3 DNA is TGCAGTGCTAGTTCCAGGCCCTACGAGCAGTACGTC. As protein: CSASSRPYEQYV.

This rearrangement joins TRBV24-1 to TRBJ1-1, with a possible D match to TRBD1 (6 bases). CDR1 and CDR2 (germline): KGHDR, SFDVKD. With 5 bases removed from V and 11 bases from J, the gap between germline ends came to 20 bases. The CDR3 consists of 14 residues. The CDR3: CATSVPGQPEYAFF. The CDR3 DNA reads as TGTGCCACCAGTGTCCCCGGACAGCCGGAGTATGCTTTCTTT.

This chain uses TRBV2 with TRBJ2-7; possible D gene TRBD1, 8 bases. Trimming removed 2 bases from V and 2 bases from J, with 10 bases in between. The CDR3 contains 14 residues. Germline values: CDR1 SNHLY, CDR2 FYNNEI. CDR3: CASSETGGAYEQYF. The CDR3 region has the DNA TGTGCCAGCAGTGAAACAGGGGGGGCCTACGAGCAGTACTTC.

This chain connects TRBV29-1 to TRBJ1-1, with D perhaps TRBD1 (5 bases). The CDR3 is 11 amino acids. Germline-derived CDR1 and CDR2 are SQVTM and ANQGSEA. Trimming stripped 5 bases from V and 6 bases from J, with 10 bases between. The CDR3, as DNA: TGCAGCGTTCCTCAGGGACCTGAAGCTTTCTTT. This gives the protein CSVPQGPEAFF.

The chain has TRBV9 and TRBJ2-7, with D perhaps given as TRBD1 or TRBD2 (5 bases each). Germline loops: CDR1 SGDLS, CDR2 YYNGEE. V was clipped by 3 bases and J by 6 bases, with 19 bases between them. The CDR3 totals 15 residues. The CDR3 sequence is CASSERGTGPGEQYF. For the CDR3, the DNA is TGTGCCAGCAGCGAAAGAGGTACGGGGCCCGGCGAGCAGTACTTC. Variable domain in full (rest from reference TRBV9 and TRBJ2-7): DSGVTQTPKHLITATGQRVTLRCSPRSGDLSVYWYQQSLDQGLQFLIQYYNGEERAKGNILERFSAQQFPDLHSELNLSSLELGDSALYFCASSERGTGPGEQYFGPGTRLTVT.

The rearrangement links TRBV9 to TRBJ2-3, with TRBD2 as a possible D gene (6 bases). The CDR3 has 15 residues. Trimming took 0 bases from V and 4 from J, leaving 12 bases between them. Per germline, CDR1 SGDLS and CDR2 YYNGEE. The CDR3 sequence: CASSVAGEASDTQYF. The CDR3 DNA sequence: TGTGCCAGCAGCGTAGCGGGGGAAGCGTCAGATACGCAGTATTTT.

This chain joins TRBV5-1 and TRBJ2-1, with 11 bases aligning to TRBD2. CDR1 is SGHRS, CDR2 YFSETQ, per germline. Germline trimming cut 0 bases from V and 7 bases from J; bases unmatched to any gene: 6. This CDR3 is 16 amino acids long. The CDR3 protein is CASSLGTSGGRNEQFF. The CDR3 bases are TGCGCCAGCAGCTTGGGTACTAGCGGGGGAAGGAATGAGCAGTTCTTC.

This clonotype has just a few counts. CDR3 in amino acids: CASSFGTGELFF. Here the CDR3 DNA reads TGTGCCAGCAGTTTTGGTACCGGGGAGCTGTTTTTT. The chain recombines TRBV12-3 or TRBV12-4 with TRBJ2-2; D is uncertain. The CDR3 contains 12 residues. V was pared by 3 bases and J by 5 bases, with 4 bases between.

The V gene is TRBV29-1, the J gene TRBJ1-4; D is unclear. Germline V CDR1 and CDR2: SQVTM, ANQGSEA. The CDR3 extends over 14 amino acids. V lost 0 bases and J lost 13, with 18 bases in between. The chain's CDR3 is CSVEEGYGIKGLFF. CDR3 bases: TGCAGCGTTGAAGAAGGATACGGGATCAAGGGACTGTTTTTT.

This rearrangement joins TRBV30 to TRBJ2-7, with 9 bases matching TRBD1. The germline V gene has CDR1 GTSNPN and CDR2 SVGIG (reference sequence). The CDR3 runs 14 residues. J lost 3 bases, V lost 4 bases, and 7 bases had no gene match. The CDR3: CAWTRGQGLYEQYF. In DNA form, the CDR3 reads TGTGCCTGGACCCGAGGACAGGGGCTCTACGAGCAGTACTTC.

This chain connects TRBV5-4 to TRBJ2-4, with 9 bases lining up with TRBD1. The CDR3 consists of 16 residues. V shed 0 bases and J 8 bases; nucleotides not matched to a gene: 9. The germline V gene has CDR1 SGHNT and CDR2 YYREEE (reference sequence). CDR3 loop: CASSLGGEDRGDIQYF. DNA of the CDR3: TGTGCCAGCAGCTTGGGGGGTGAGGACAGGGGTGACATTCAGTACTTC.

CDR3 DNA: TGCAGCGTTGAGTGGACTAGCGGGGGGGCCTACGAGCAGTACTTC. This sequence encodes CSVEWTSGGAYEQYF. This chain joins TRBV29-1 and TRBJ2-7, with 15 bases that match TRBD2. CDR1 and CDR2 from the germline V gene are SQVTM and ANQGSEA. Trimming removed 3 bases from V and 2 bases from J; junction bases left unmatched: 2. This CDR3 is built from 15 residues.

The chain recombines TRBV7-9 with TRBJ2-3, with 11 bases identical to TRBD1. The junction had 5 bases not matched to a gene; V was cut back by 5 bases and J by 4 bases. This CDR3 is built from 15 residues. Germline CDR1 is SEHNR and CDR2 is FQNEAQ (reference sequence). The CDR3 here is CASSPGQGAADTQYF. The CDR3 DNA reads TGTGCCAGCAGCCCTGGACAGGGGGCTGCAGATACGCAGTATTTT.

The chain joins TRBV11-2 to TRBJ2-1, with no clear D. The CDR3 extends over 11 amino acids. CDR1 is SGHAT, CDR2 FQNNGV, per germline. V gave up 2 bases and J gave up 8 bases, with 4 bases separating them. The CDR3 DNA is TGTGCCAGCAGCTTAATGGATGAGCAGTTCTTC. It yields the protein CASSLMDEQFF.

The chain combines TRBV3-1 with TRBJ2-7, with D maybe TRBD2 (6 bases). Deletions cut 0 bases from V and 7 bases from J, with 16 bases between. CDR3 length equals 15 residues. Germline CDR1 reads LGHDT; CDR2 reads YNNKEL (reference sequence). In DNA, the CDR3 is TGTGCCAGCAGCCAAGATCGGGGTGCGGGGAGAGAGCAGTACGTC. Its translation: CASSQDRGAGREQYV.

The rearrangement links TRBV18 to TRBJ2-3, with 9 bases fitting TRBD1. The CDR3 sequence is 16 residues long. Germline V gene sequence: CDR1 KGHSH, CDR2 LQKENI. With V trimmed by 3 bases and J by 8 bases, 12 bases remained unmatched. The CDR3 loop is CASSPWHGTGTATQYF. In DNA, the CDR3 is TGTGCCAGCTCACCCTGGCACGGGACAGGGACGGCTACGCAGTATTTT.

The J gene is TRBJ2-1, the V gene TRBV5-7, with TRBD2 identical over 10 bases. TRBV5-7 is annotated as an ORF whose role is uncertain. There are 15 residues in the CDR3. Losses at the gene ends were 3 bases for V and 4 bases for J; bases not matched to a gene: 4. The CDR3 is CASSWTSGVYNEQFF. As DNA, the CDR3 is TGTGCCAGCAGCTGGACTAGCGGAGTATACAATGAGCAGTTCTTC.

This chain connects TRBV15 to TRBJ2-5; D is ambiguous. The CDR3 length is 14 residues. Germline CDR1 reads LNHNV; CDR2 reads YYDKDF (reference sequence). Trimming left V 0 bases short and J 2 bases short, with 7 bases between. The CDR3 nucleotides read TGTGCCACCAGCAGAGAGGGCTTGCAAGAGACCCAGTACTTC. Encoded protein: CATSREGLQETQYF.

The V gene is TRBV6-1, the J gene TRBJ2-1; 9 bases are shared with TRBD1. Germline V gene lookup returns CDR1 MNHNS and CDR2 SASEGT. The trim removed 4 bases at V and 2 bases at J, leaving 6 bases unmatched. The CDR3 consists of 16 residues. Here the CDR3 DNA reads TGTGCCAGCAGTGCCACCGGGACAGGGCCCTACAATGAGCAGTTCTTC. This encodes CASSATGTGPYNEQFF.

The V call is TRBV27, the J call TRBJ2-1; D remains ambiguous. Germline CDR1 is MNHEY and CDR2 is SMNVEV (reference sequence). Trimming removed 6 bases from V and 0 bases from J, with 12 bases in between. The CDR3 covers 15 residues. The CDR3 nucleotides are TGTGCCAGCAGAGGGTCAGATAGCTCCTACAATGAGCAGTTCTTC. This codes for CASRGSDSSYNEQFF.